This is a list of T cell receptor beta chains from one sample in a study of shared clonotypes between healthy human individuals. Using immunoSEQ multiplex PCR, the repertoire was profiled, and TCRdb retains in-frame clones only, with some absent. The sample records around 1.9 million clones, 85% to 95% being singletons. Sample: naive CD8+ T cells from PBMCs. These receptors were collected from a man aged 18 to 35 in good health. Some clones in this sample may be carry-over from other donors' samples. CDR3s leave out the opening cysteine and the closing phenylalanine or tryptophan. Each record gives: D gene, V gene, J gene, CDR3 protein. The D gene is left open where the match is weak.

d_gene: .
v_gene: TRBV18
j_gene: TRBJ1-2
CDR3aa: ASSPPGTGGHYGYT

d_gene: .
v_gene: TRBV4-3
j_gene: TRBJ2-7
CDR3aa: ASSQARDREDYEQY

d_gene: TRBD2
v_gene: TRBV9
j_gene: TRBJ2-2
CDR3aa: ASSVAYNPGSGSTGELF

d_gene: TRBD2
v_gene: TRBV6-6
j_gene: TRBJ2-5
CDR3aa: ASRVAGVETQY

d_gene: .
v_gene: TRBV5-1
j_gene: TRBJ2-7
CDR3aa: ASSFWPRGYEQY

d_gene: .
v_gene: TRBV6-6
j_gene: TRBJ1-1
CDR3aa: ASSYSRGTEAF

d_gene: TRBD1
v_gene: TRBV7-9
j_gene: TRBJ1-1
CDR3aa: ASSLSLTGSRNTEAF

d_gene: .
v_gene: TRBV15
j_gene: TRBJ2-7
CDR3aa: ATSRDGSSYEQY

d_gene: .
v_gene: TRBV19
j_gene: TRBJ2-3
CDR3aa: ASSRFIFGDTQY

d_gene: .
v_gene: TRBV4-2
j_gene: TRBJ2-2
CDR3aa: ASSQGSFEVAERTGELF

d_gene: .
v_gene: TRBV19
j_gene: TRBJ2-1
CDR3aa: ASSINSYNEQF

d_gene: TRBD1
v_gene: TRBV27
j_gene: TRBJ1-2
CDR3aa: ASSPGQGFDYGYT

d_gene: TRBD2
v_gene: TRBV25-1
j_gene: TRBJ2-1
CDR3aa: ASSLAGANNEQF

d_gene: TRBD1
v_gene: TRBV27
j_gene: TRBJ2-3
CDR3aa: ASSLTSGTGADTQY

d_gene: TRBD1
v_gene: TRBV30
j_gene: TRBJ2-7
CDR3aa: AWSVKFSGTAYEQY

d_gene: .
v_gene: TRBV6-5
j_gene: TRBJ2-2
CDR3aa: ASSLYSLRTGELF

d_gene: TRBD2
v_gene: TRBV4-1
j_gene: TRBJ2-7
CDR3aa: ASSLGGERYEQY

d_gene: .
v_gene: TRBV30
j_gene: TRBJ2-7
CDR3aa: AWSGRSRDYEQY

d_gene: TRBD2
v_gene: TRBV28
j_gene: TRBJ2-2
CDR3aa: ASRKPPPLTSGRSSGELF

d_gene: .
v_gene: TRBV7-9
j_gene: TRBJ2-7
CDR3aa: ASSLGGLRYEQY

d_gene: .
v_gene: TRBV28
j_gene: TRBJ2-1
CDR3aa: ASSLRGLGNEQF

d_gene: TRBD2
v_gene: TRBV7-3
j_gene: TRBJ2-1
CDR3aa: ASSSHGRGYEQF

d_gene: TRBD2
v_gene: TRBV9
j_gene: TRBJ2-7
CDR3aa: ASSERGGDLREQY

d_gene: .
v_gene: TRBV19
j_gene: TRBJ1-1
CDR3aa: ASSPRRVAYTEAF

d_gene: TRBD1
v_gene: TRBV11-2
j_gene: TRBJ1-2
CDR3aa: ASSLNTGTAKVHYGYT

d_gene: .
v_gene: TRBV4-2
j_gene: TRBJ2-2
CDR3aa: ASSRLGGTGTGELF

d_gene: .
v_gene: TRBV6-1
j_gene: TRBJ2-7
CDR3aa: ASSEGWPYEQY

d_gene: .
v_gene: TRBV28
j_gene: TRBJ2-1
CDR3aa: ASSLSDSEQF

d_gene: TRBD2
v_gene: TRBV11-2
j_gene: TRBJ2-1
CDR3aa: ASSLSSGRVYNEQF

d_gene: .
v_gene: TRBV6-1
j_gene: TRBJ1-6
CDR3aa: ASSGLKSSYNSPLH

d_gene: TRBD2
v_gene: TRBV27
j_gene: TRBJ2-2
CDR3aa: ASSPLAGVTGELF

d_gene: TRBD1
v_gene: TRBV9
j_gene: TRBJ2-1
CDR3aa: ASSVPGQREQF

d_gene: .
v_gene: TRBV9
j_gene: TRBJ2-6
CDR3aa: ASSPLGLTGANVLT

d_gene: .
v_gene: TRBV12-5
j_gene: TRBJ2-5
CDR3aa: ASGFDEETQY

d_gene: TRBD1
v_gene: TRBV27
j_gene: TRBJ2-7
CDR3aa: ASSFRGREYEQY

d_gene: TRBD1
v_gene: TRBV6-5
j_gene: TRBJ2-2
CDR3aa: ASRRDRAVTGELF

d_gene: .
v_gene: TRBV4-1
j_gene: TRBJ1-1
CDR3aa: ASSQRQGLRSTEAF

d_gene: TRBD2
v_gene: TRBV2
j_gene: TRBJ2-7
CDR3aa: ASSGVAGRGHEQY

d_gene: .
v_gene: TRBV5-1
j_gene: TRBJ2-5
CDR3aa: ASSLDLNPRETQY

d_gene: TRBD2
v_gene: TRBV25-1
j_gene: TRBJ2-1
CDR3aa: ASSVTSGFSYNEQF

d_gene: TRBD1
v_gene: TRBV6-1
j_gene: TRBJ2-7
CDR3aa: ASSEGTGGSYEQY